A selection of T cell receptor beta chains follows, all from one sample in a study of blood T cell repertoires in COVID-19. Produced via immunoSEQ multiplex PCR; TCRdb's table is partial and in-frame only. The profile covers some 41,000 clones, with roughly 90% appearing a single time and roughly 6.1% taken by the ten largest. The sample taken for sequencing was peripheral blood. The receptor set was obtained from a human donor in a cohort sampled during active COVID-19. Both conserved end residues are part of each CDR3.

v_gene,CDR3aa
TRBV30,CAWTHHGVAGSEYF
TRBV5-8,CASSLEGTAYEQYF
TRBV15,CATSSLEGLNTGELFF
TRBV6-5,CASSYSGGQTNYGYTF
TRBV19,CASNRGLIDGETQYF
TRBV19,CASSINTGLRGNEQFF
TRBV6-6,CASSYTAGNTEAFF
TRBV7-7,CASSPIAGGPTGELFF
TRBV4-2,CASTPGRDLDGYTF
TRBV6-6,CASSYSIGGVTEAFF
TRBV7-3,CASSRDTSTDTQYF
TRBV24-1,CATSDSGTGIEKLFF
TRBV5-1,CASSPGNREYEQYF
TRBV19,CASSIYSGQGPRSGANVLTF
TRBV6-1,CASSEAEENTEAFF
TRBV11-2,CASSFKDRWNTGELFF
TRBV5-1,CASSLTGTGSSFEAFF
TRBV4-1,CASSQVVPDRRGYTF
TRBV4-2,CASSQESGSADLNTDTQYF
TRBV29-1,CSVEVGDSSTDTQYF
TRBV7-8,CASSPRPQGTEAFF
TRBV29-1,CSVGSRGLRGNEQFF
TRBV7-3,CASSRGTGDTGELFF
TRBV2,CASRYRVNQPQHF
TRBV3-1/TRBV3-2,CASSQIWGEVETQYF
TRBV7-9,CASSSERVTPYEQYF
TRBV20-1,CSARGGYGYTF
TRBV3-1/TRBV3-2,CASSQVQGRGEQYF
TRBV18,CASSTDRAYEQYF
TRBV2,CASSVRNTEAFF
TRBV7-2,CASSLDASGMREQYF
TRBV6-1,CASSVYDRLYQETQYF
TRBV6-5,CASSLELAKNIQYF
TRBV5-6,CASSRTGIVNEKLFF
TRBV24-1,CATSDRGSNYGYTF
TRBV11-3,CASSLEGGGLNEQFF
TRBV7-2,CASSSGTNSNQPQHF
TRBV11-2,CASSVGGFGINEQFF
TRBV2,CASSEISGLYGYTF
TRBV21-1,CATTLMGVRSYEQYF
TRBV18,CASSQLILAGDRGGQYF
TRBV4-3,CASSQEMLAGGHEQFF
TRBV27,CASSSAGGHSNQPQHF
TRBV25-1,CASSPGGLTGGGETQYF
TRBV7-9,CASSLRQGINEKLFF
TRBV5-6,CASSGTTGWAVEQFF
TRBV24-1,CATSDSGGRQETQYF
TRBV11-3,CASSFDDSGSYEQYF
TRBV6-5,CASNRQGANQPQHF
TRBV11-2,CASSIGRQGSSYNSPLHF
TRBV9,CASSVAGGRQETQYF
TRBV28,CASSFRVYNSPLHF